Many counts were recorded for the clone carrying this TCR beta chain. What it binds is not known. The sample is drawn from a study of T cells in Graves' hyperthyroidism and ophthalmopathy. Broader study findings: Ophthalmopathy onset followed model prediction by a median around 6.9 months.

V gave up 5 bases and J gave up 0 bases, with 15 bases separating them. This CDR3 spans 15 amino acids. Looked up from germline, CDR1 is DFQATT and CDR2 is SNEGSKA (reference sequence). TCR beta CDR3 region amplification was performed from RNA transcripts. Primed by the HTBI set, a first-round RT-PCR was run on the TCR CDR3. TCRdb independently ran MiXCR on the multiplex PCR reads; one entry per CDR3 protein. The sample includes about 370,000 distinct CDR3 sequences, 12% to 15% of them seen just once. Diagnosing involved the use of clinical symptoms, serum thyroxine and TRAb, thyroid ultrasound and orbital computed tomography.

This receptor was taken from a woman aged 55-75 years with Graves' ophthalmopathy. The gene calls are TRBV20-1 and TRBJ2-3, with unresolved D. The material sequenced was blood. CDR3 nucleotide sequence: TGCAGTGCTTTAGACTCGTCCCTTAGCACAGATACGCAGTATTTT. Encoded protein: CSALDSSLSTDTQYF.